A selection of T cell receptor beta chains follows, all from one sample in a study of Ad26.COV2.S vaccination and SARS-CoV-2 variants. Profiling relied on immunoSEQ multiplex PCR, and the TCRdb table lists in-frame clones only, not all of them. This sample has 300,000 to 500,000 clones, with roughly nine tenths found just once. Material: peripheral blood, obtained in a trial of Ad26.COV2.S vaccine versus placebo. These TCRs come from a person aged 18-65 years who received the Ad26.COV2.S COVID-19 vaccine or a placebo. Each CDR3 is given with its conserved first and last residue. Each record gives: CDR3 DNA, CDR3 protein, V gene, D gene, clone size, J gene. A D gene is named only where the DNA matches it firmly. Some rows have no size entry. The others give once, few or many, or a class for an expanded clone.

TGTGCCAGCAGTTACTGGGGGGCCTCCTACAATGAGCAGTTCTTC CASSYWGASYNEQFF TRBV6-2/TRBV6-3 - - TRBJ2-1
TGTGCCAGCGGACGCCCAGGGGGGGCTCATGGCTACACCTTC CASGRPGGAHGYTF TRBV7-9 TRBD1 - TRBJ1-2
TGTGCCAGCAGCTTGAGTTACGGACAGGGTCACTACAATGAGCAGTTCTTC CASSLSYGQGHYNEQFF TRBV5-6 TRBD1 - TRBJ2-1
TGTGCCAGCAGCTTGAGTGAGGAGGGTGAGCAGTTCTTC CASSLSEEGEQFF TRBV5-4 - - TRBJ2-1
TGTGCCAGCAGCCCCTGGGACAGCAATGAGCAGTTCTTC CASSPWDSNEQFF TRBV3-1/TRBV3-2 TRBD1 - TRBJ2-1
TGTGCCAGCAGTGACACCCCGGGCACTGAAGCTTTCTTT CASSDTPGTEAFF TRBV6-4 - - TRBJ1-1
TGTGCCAGCAGCGAAGACCTGAGCTCCTACAATGAGCAGTTCTTC CASSEDLSSYNEQFF TRBV9 - - TRBJ2-1
TGTGCCAGCATGGACAGGGCTTCCTACGAGCAGTACTTC CASMDRASYEQYF TRBV6-5 TRBD1 - TRBJ2-7
TGTGCCAGCAGTCAAGGGGGCTCCTACGAGCAGTACTTC CASSQGGSYEQYF TRBV6-6 - - TRBJ2-7
TGCGCCACCAACCGGGGGGGAATGGAAAACAATGAGCAGTTCTTC CATNRGGMENNEQFF TRBV5-1 TRBD2 - TRBJ2-1
TGTGCCAGCAGCTTAGACGGAACGTCGGAGGGCTACACCTTC CASSLDGTSEGYTF TRBV7-9 - - TRBJ1-2
TGTGCCAGCAGCTTAGTGAGGTACCAAGAGACCCAGTACTTC CASSLVRYQETQYF TRBV7-2 - - TRBJ2-5
TGTGCCAGCAGTTACTCATACAGGGGAGAGGCTGAAGCTTTCTTT CASSYSYRGEAEAFF TRBV6-5 TRBD1 - TRBJ1-1
TGCGCCAGCAGCTTTGGCGTGGGAGAGACCCAGTACTTC CASSFGVGETQYF TRBV5-1 - - TRBJ2-5
TGTGCCAGCAGCCAAGGGAACTTAGCGGGACTAGCGGGGGGCCGCACAGATACGCAGTATTTT CASSQGNLAGLAGGRTDTQYF TRBV14 TRBD2 - TRBJ2-3
TGCAGCGTTGGGCGTCAGGCTAACTATGGCTACACCTTC CSVGRQANYGYTF TRBV29-1 - - TRBJ1-2
TGTGCCAGCTCAAACCCCGGGGCCCTAAGCTCTGGAAACACCATATATTTT CASSNPGALSSGNTIYF TRBV18 - - TRBJ1-3
TGTGCCAGCAGCCAAATTTGGACAGGGGCGATGAACTATGGCTACACCTTC CASSQIWTGAMNYGYTF TRBV16 TRBD1 once TRBJ1-2
TGTGCCAGCAGCTTTCGGGGCGGTGAAAAACTGTTTTTT CASSFRGGEKLFF TRBV5-5 - - TRBJ1-4
TGTGCCAGCAGTTCAGCGGGGGCCGGACAAGAGACCCAGTACTTC CASSSAGAGQETQYF TRBV6-2/TRBV6-3 TRBD2 - TRBJ2-5
TGTGCCAGCAGCCGCCGGACAGGGGGAAAAGATCAGCCCCAGCATTTT CASSRRTGGKDQPQHF TRBV7-8 TRBD1 - TRBJ1-5
TGTGCCAGGTACCCCGGGACTAGTAAATTCAATGAGCAGTTCTTC CARYPGTSKFNEQFF TRBV6-6 TRBD2 once TRBJ2-1
TGTGCCAGCAGCTTAAGAGGGGGCCAATATGAAAAACTGTTTTTT CASSLRGGQYEKLFF TRBV7-2 TRBD1 - TRBJ1-4
TGTGCCAGCAGTTTTCTGACACCGAACACTGAAGCTTTCTTT CASSFLTPNTEAFF TRBV27 - - TRBJ1-1
TGCGCCAGCAGCCCACAGGGTGATGAGACTGAAGCTTTCTTT CASSPQGDETEAFF TRBV5-1 - - TRBJ1-1
TGTGCCAGCAGCCAAGATGGTGAGGTCTCCTACGAGCAGTACTTC CASSQDGEVSYEQYF TRBV3-1/TRBV3-2 - - TRBJ2-7
TGTGCCAGTAGTATTCAACCGCAGTACTTC CASSIQPQYF TRBV19 - - TRBJ2-7
TGTGCCAGCAGCGGGGGGATCGGTCAGCCCCAGCATTTT CASSGGIGQPQHF TRBV5-6 - - TRBJ1-5